The sequence of this T cell receptor (beta chain) was determined in a study of blood T cell repertoires in COVID-19. Study-wide background: Sites across the United States, Italy and Spain contributed samples from acute and convalescent COVID-19. PBMCs, B-cell-depleted T cells, or T cells were the source of the cDNA or gDNA that made up the material.

As originally analysed: By means of reference gene primer amplification, nucleated cell counts were estimated. Measured with immunoSEQ multiplex PCR; TCRdb has only the in-frame clones, and not every one. V and J calls and clone size are as listed in that table; D and trimming were resolved from the DNA. The sample includes fewer than 200,000 clones, over 75% of them seen just once. The germline V gene has CDR1 SGDLS and CDR2 YYNGEE. The CDR3 covers 15 residues. V dropped 1 base and J dropped 2; count of bases not matched to a gene: 2. This clonotype was obtained from a man aged 40-55 years with active or convalescent COVID-19. Material: peripheral blood. This rearrangement joins TRBV9 to TRBJ2-1; the match to TRBD2 covers 8 bases. CDR3 sequence (DNA): TGTGCCAGCAGCGTACTCGGGGGGGCCTACAATGAGCAGTTCTTC. Its translation is CASSVLGGAYNEQFF.